The 30 T cell receptor beta chains presented below share a single source sample, sequenced in a study of early T cells in non-severe SARS-CoV-2 infection. TCRdb fed the 5' RACE reads into MiXCR, producing one record per CDR3 protein. The sample lists just over 60,000 distinct CDR3 sequences, 8.5% to 9.5% occurring once. Sequenced material: whole blood. The receptors here all came from an adult who was a healthcare worker with PCR-confirmed SARS-CoV-2 infection or an uninfected control (not recorded which).

This clonotype came up a few times. This sequence joins TRBV10-3 and TRBJ2-5; D is perhaps TRBD1 (5 bases). The CDR3 covers 17 residues. The V end lost 5 bases, the J end lost 5 bases, and 24 bases lay between the germline ends. Germline CDR1 ENHRY, CDR2 SYGVKD. CDR3 in amino acids: CAISTWVGPSRMETQYF. The CDR3 DNA sequence: TGTGCCATCAGTACCTGGGTGGGGCCGTCCAGGATGGAGACCCAGTACTTC.

In this sample, this clonotype turned up many times. The CDR3 DNA reads TGTGCCAGCAGCGGGGACCAAGCGGGGAGGCAAGAGACCCAGTACTTC. Encoded protein: CASSGDQAGRQETQYF. V and J are TRBV5-6 and TRBJ2-5; TRBD2 matches at 7 bases. The V and J ends lost 4 bases and 2 bases, in that order; junction bases with no gene match: 11. Germline values: CDR1 SGHDT, CDR2 YYEEEE. This CDR3 is built from 16 residues.

There are a few counts of this clonotype. This chain links TRBV5-1 with TRBJ1-1; maybe TRBD1 (6 bases). Germline CDR1 is SGHRS and CDR2 is YFSETQ. The CDR3 has 13 residues. V lost 2 bases to trimming and J lost 8 bases, with 13 bases between them. The CDR3 protein is CASSFPGAPEAFF. CDR3 bases: TGCGCCAGCAGCTTCCCAGGGGCTCCAGAAGCTTTCTTT.

This clonotype was counted between two and nine times. V usage is TRBV27 and J usage is TRBJ1-6; no firm D call. CDR1 is MNHEY and CDR2 is SMNVEV in the germline V gene (reference sequence). Trimming pared 6 bases from V and 0 bases from J, leaving 15 bases between. CDR3 size: 17 residues. The CDR3 DNA is TGTGCCAGCAGCTTACCCCCCGGAGGCTCCTATAATTCACCCCTCCACTTT. Its translation: CASSLPPGGSYNSPLHF.

The chain couples TRBV9 to TRBJ2-3; D is undetermined. The germline V gene encodes CDR1 SGDLS and CDR2 YYNGEE. V was pared by 0 bases and J by 0 bases, with 8 bases between. The CDR3 covers 15 residues. This CDR3 reads CASSVGSTSTDTQYF. The DNA for the CDR3 is TGTGCCAGCAGCGTAGGAAGCACTAGCACAGATACGCAGTATTTT.

This clonotype has just one count. A much larger clone lies a single base off, so this may be a read error. The chain is built from TRBV28 and TRBJ1-2; no firm D call. Trimming removed 8 bases from V and 3 bases from J, with 22 bases in between. CDR3 length: 16 amino acids. CDR1 and CDR2 (germline): MDHEN, SYDVKM. CDR3 amino acids: CASSSGGTGIHYGYTF. In DNA form, the CDR3 reads TGTGCCAGCTCCTCAGGAGGAACCGGGATACACTATGGCTACACCTTC.

This clonotype has a handful of counts. This rearrangement joins TRBV18 to TRBJ1-3; 12 positions agree with TRBD1. Per the germline V gene, CDR1 is KGHSH and CDR2 is LQKENI. The CDR3 contains 16 residues. V dropped 3 bases and J dropped 1; count of bases not matched to a gene: 1. CDR3 loop: CASSPGQGASGNTIYF. The CDR3 DNA reads TGTGCCAGCTCACCGGGACAGGGGGCGTCTGGAAACACCATATATTTT.

This chain joins TRBV5-1 and TRBJ2-3, with TRBD2 as a possible D gene (7 bases). Trimming pared 3 bases from V and 5 bases from J, leaving 28 bases between. Germline V gene sequence: CDR1 SGHRS, CDR2 YFSETQ. This CDR3 comprises 19 residues. CDR3 bases: TGCGCCAGCAGCTCCCCTCGAGGAGGGGCGGGGGCGCACATAGATACGCAGTATTTT. As protein: CASSSPRGGAGAHIDTQYF.

This clonotype has more than one count but fewer than ten. This chain links TRBV27 with TRBJ2-5; 15 nucleotides match TRBD2. Germline assignment: CDR1 MNHEY and CDR2 SMNVEV (reference sequence). This CDR3 comprises 16 residues. With 2 bases clipped from V and 5 bases from J, the junction kept 3 bases outside the gene matches. The CDR3 DNA is TGTGCCAGCAGTTTAGGGACTAGCGGGGGGCGGGAGACCCAGTACTTC. Translating it yields CASSLGTSGGRETQYF.

This clonotype was observed many times. The chain combines TRBV9 with TRBJ1-2; the D is unclear. The CDR3 has 12 residues. Germline loops: CDR1 SGDLS, CDR2 YYNGEE. V was trimmed by 4 bases and J by 3 bases, leaving 7 bases between them. The CDR3 region has the DNA TGTGCCAGCAGCCAGAGTTACTATGGCTACACCTTC. This encodes CASSQSYYGYTF.

The chain employs TRBV5-1 and TRBJ2-2; D unclear. Germline CDR1 reads SGHRS; CDR2 reads YFSETQ. This CDR3 has 14 residues. V dropped 0 bases and J dropped 1 base, with 4 bases sitting between them. The CDR3 is CASSLDLNTGELFF. The DNA for the CDR3 is TGCGCCAGCAGCTTGGACTTGAACACCGGGGAGCTGTTTTTT.

This chain links TRBV4-2 with TRBJ2-1; 9 bases fit TRBD2. This CDR3 comprises 16 residues. With 1 base clipped from V and 9 bases from J, the junction kept 10 bases outside the gene matches. CDR1 and CDR2 (germline): LGHNA, YNFKEQ. The CDR3 loop reads CASSQVWRGGSGEQFF. The CDR3 DNA follows: TGTGCCAGCAGCCAAGTATGGCGGGGGGGCTCCGGTGAGCAGTTCTTC.

This clonotype came up many times. The chain couples TRBV5-1 to TRBJ2-3, with a possible D match to TRBD2 (6 bases). Trimming pared 0 bases from V and 6 bases from J, leaving 17 bases between. The CDR3 covers 16 residues. Germline CDR1 SGHRS, CDR2 YFSETQ. This chain's CDR3 is CASSLESGGSGDTQYF. In DNA form, the CDR3 reads TGCGCCAGCAGCTTGGAGTCCGGGGGAAGTGGTGATACGCAGTATTTT. The variable domain in full, with the rest retrieved from reference TRBV5-1 and TRBJ2-3, is KAGVTQTPRYLIKTRGQQVTLSCSPISGHRSVSWYQQTPGQGLQFLFEYFSETQRNKGNFPGRFSGRQFSNSRSEMNVSTLELGDSALYLCASSLESGGSGDTQYFGPGTRLTVL.

This clonotype was detected only a few times. The chain recombines TRBV6-6 with TRBJ2-3, with D maybe TRBD1 (7 bases). This CDR3 has 15 amino acids. The germline V and J ends were trimmed by 7 bases and 5 bases, with 19 bases remaining between them. Germline CDR1 MNHNY, CDR2 SVGAGI (reference sequence). CDR3 sequence reads: CASKGSQGGRDTQYF. In DNA, the CDR3 is TGTGCCAGCAAGGGGAGCCAGGGGGGCCGAGATACGCAGTATTTT.

In its sample, this clonotype was seen many times. The chain links TRBV7-6 to TRBJ2-1; D unresolved. V dropped 5 bases and J dropped 13 bases, with 15 bases sitting between them. Germline values: CDR1 SGHVS, CDR2 FNYEAQ. The CDR3 covers 12 residues. Here the CDR3 DNA reads TGTGCCAGCAGCCCTAGGGAAGGGTTTCAGTTCTTC. Translated: CASSPREGFQFF.

This clonotype was counted many times. The rearrangement joins TRBV19 to TRBJ2-5, with 9 bases matching TRBD1. V gave up 4 bases and J gave up 5 bases; unmatched junction bases: 5. The CDR3 is 14 amino acids. The germline V gene has CDR1 LNHDA and CDR2 SQIVND (reference sequence). CDR3 DNA sequence: TGTGCCAGTAGTACACAGGGGGCGGTGGAGACCCAGTACTTC. Encoded protein: CASSTQGAVETQYF.

In its sample, this clonotype was seen many times. The rearrangement links TRBV29-1 to TRBJ1-2; 8 nucleotides agree with TRBD1. Trimming cost V 0 bases and J 6 bases; bases outside gene matches: 6. This CDR3 region has 14 residues. Germline V gives CDR1 SQVTM, CDR2 ANQGSEA. The CDR3 protein is CSVEDSSGGDGYTF. The CDR3 DNA follows: TGCAGCGTTGAAGATAGTTCAGGGGGCGATGGCTACACCTTC.

This clonotype has a count of ten or more. The chain combines TRBV6-6 with TRBJ1-1; D is uncertain. The CDR3 has 11 amino acids. Between the trimmed V and J ends, which lost 5 bases and 6 bases, there was a span of 7 bases. The germline CDR1 and CDR2 sequences are MNHNY and SVGAGI (reference sequence). Written as DNA, the CDR3 is TGTGCCAGCAGTCCTGGGCCTGAAGCTTTCTTT. It translates to CASSPGPEAFF.

This clonotype was counted ten times or more. The rearrangement links TRBV6-5 to TRBJ1-5; D possibly corresponds to TRBD1 (6 bases). This CDR3 comprises 15 residues. V was cut by 5 bases and J by 7 bases, with 18 bases left in between. From germline, CDR1 is MNHEY and CDR2 SVGAGI. DNA of the CDR3: TGTGCCAGCAGTCCCCGGACGGGGGCTTCGCAGCCCCAGCATTTT. This sequence encodes CASSPRTGASQPQHF.

This clonotype has just a few counts. The chain is built from TRBV7-6 and TRBJ2-5; D might be TRBD1 (5 bases). CDR3 size: 12 residues. The V gene lost 3 bases and the J gene lost 9 bases, with 11 bases spanning the gap. CDR1 is SGHVS and CDR2 is FNYEAQ in the germline V gene. CDR3 coding DNA: TGTGCCAGCAGCTTTCCGGACAAACCCCAGTACTTC. Translation gives CASSFPDKPQYF.

This clonotype was seen a handful of times. In DNA, the CDR3 is TGTGCCAGCAGCTTGCGACTACCGAACTACAATGAGCAGTTCTTC. Protein product: CASSLRLPNYNEQFF. This chain uses TRBV5-4 with TRBJ2-1; D might be TRBD2 (5 bases). This CDR3 spans 15 amino acids. Germline CDR1 reads SGHNT; CDR2 reads YYREEE (reference sequence). Deletions cut 1 base from V and 3 bases from J, with 11 bases between.

This rearrangement joins TRBV7-9 to TRBJ1-2; no definite D call. CDR1 SEHNR and CDR2 FQNEAQ come from the germline V gene (reference sequence). V lost 5 bases, J lost 4 bases, and 11 bases lay in between. The CDR3 contains 13 residues. The CDR3 is CASSRLDLYGYTF. CDR3 DNA sequence: TGTGCCAGCAGCCGACTGGACCTCTATGGCTACACCTTC.

The chain links TRBV3-1 to TRBJ1-3; unclear D gene. Trimming took 5 bases from V and 0 from J, leaving 8 bases between them. Germline V CDR1 and CDR2: LGHDT, YNNKEL (reference sequence). CDR3 length: 14 amino acids. CDR3 sequence: CASSSDTSGNTIYF. CDR3 in DNA: TGTGCCAGCAGCTCCGACACCTCTGGAAACACCATATATTTT.

The table lists this clonotype with many counts. This chain links TRBV5-1 with TRBJ1-3, with TRBD1 identical over 7 bases. This CDR3 has 20 amino acids. The J segment lost 2 bases and the V segment lost 0 bases, leaving 17 bases of the junction unmatched. CDR1 SGHRS and CDR2 YFSETQ come from the germline V gene. The DNA of the CDR3 is TGCGCCAGCAGCTTGGGCGACCGCTTGACCGACACAGGGGCTGGAAACACCATATATTTT. Its protein is CASSLGDRLTDTGAGNTIYF. The variable domain in full, with the rest retrieved from reference TRBV5-1 and TRBJ1-3, is KAGVTQTPRYLIKTRGQQVTLSCSPISGHRSVSWYQQTPGQGLQFLFEYFSETQRNKGNFPGRFSGRQFSNSRSEMNVSTLELGDSALYLCASSLGDRLTDTGAGNTIYFGEGSWLTVV.

The chain recombines TRBV12-3 or TRBV12-4 with TRBJ2-3; no definite D call. V lost 10 bases to trimming and J lost 1 base, with 3 bases between them. The CDR3 has 10 amino acids. CDR3 protein: CATRTDTQYF. The CDR3 DNA reads TGTGCCACCCGCACAGATACGCAGTATTTT.

This clonotype was counted between two and nine times. The chain has TRBV12-3 or TRBV12-4 and TRBJ1-2; no firm D call. This CDR3 spans 16 amino acids. V lost 3 bases, J lost 2 bases, and 16 bases lay in between. CDR3 in DNA: TGTGCCAGCAGTTTCTCTGTTGTCGGGCCCAACTATGGCTACACCTTC. It translates to CASSFSVVGPNYGYTF.

This clonotype was detected ten times or more. The chain recombines TRBV12-3 or TRBV12-4 with TRBJ2-5; D not certain. This CDR3 has 13 amino acids. Trimming removed 3 bases from V and 3 bases from J, with 8 bases in between. CDR3: CASSFTEKETQYF. The CDR3 coding sequence is TGTGCCAGCAGTTTCACAGAAAAAGAGACCCAGTACTTC.

This clonotype was recorded at least ten times. The chain has TRBV11-2 and TRBJ1-2; D not resolved. Per germline, CDR1 SGHAT and CDR2 FQNNGV. The CDR3 length is 15 residues. The V end lost 5 bases, the J end lost 6 bases, and 19 bases lay between the germline ends. CDR3 coding DNA: TGTGCCAGCAGCCCTCTGGGGTCAACTCGGGATGGCTACACCTTC. It is translated as CASSPLGSTRDGYTF.

This clonotype was picked up a small number of times. J is TRBJ2-1 and V is TRBV18; perhaps TRBD2 as D (7 bases). Germline V gives CDR1 KGHSH, CDR2 LQKENI. Trimming removed 0 bases from V and 7 bases from J, with 16 bases in between. This CDR3 is built from 16 residues. The CDR3 DNA sequence: TGTGCCAGCTCACCACCTCTCGGGGGGCACGAGAATGAGCAGTTCTTC. This gives the protein CASSPPLGGHENEQFF.

This clonotype was counted a few times. The genes are TRBV9 and TRBJ1-6, with TRBD1 matching 11 bases. Germline loops: CDR1 SGDLS, CDR2 YYNGEE. This CDR3 has 17 amino acids. V shed 4 bases, J shed 4 bases, and the junction held 7 bases outside the gene matches. In nucleotides, the CDR3 is TGTGCCAGCAGCACCGGACAGGGGGCGCCTTATAATTCACCCCTCCACTTT. It yields the protein CASSTGQGAPYNSPLHF. The full variable domain, completed using reference TRBV9 and TRBJ1-6, is DSGVTQTPKHLITATGQRVTLRCSPRSGDLSVYWYQQSLDQGLQFLIQYYNGEERAKGNILERFSAQQFPDLHSELNLSSLELGDSALYFCASSTGQGAPYNSPLHFGNGTRLTVT.